Listed below are T cell receptor beta chains from one sample, sequenced in a study of control samples from healthy donors and cancer patients. Profiling relied on immunoSEQ multiplex PCR, and the TCRdb table lists in-frame clones only, not all of them. The table lists 100,000 to 150,000 clones, roughly 90% of them singletons. The sequencing input was blood. The receptor source for this set is a man aged 18-30 years in good health. CDR3s include the opening cysteine and the closing phenylalanine or tryptophan. Each record gives: clone size, J gene, D gene, V gene, CDR3 protein, CDR3 DNA. A D gene is named only where the DNA matches it firmly. For some rows the clone size is stated as once, few or many, or as a class when expanded; others skip it.

once TRBJ2-1 - TRBV19 CASSMSVNSYNEQFF TGTGCCAGTAGTATGTCGGTAAACTCCTACAATGAGCAGTTCTTC
- TRBJ2-1 - TRBV7-9 CAGDRTEVSSYNEQFF TGTGCCGGAGACCGGACGGAGGTCAGCTCCTACAATGAGCAGTTCTTC
few TRBJ2-2 TRBD2 TRBV7-3 CASSSYPILAGDSTGELFF TGTGCCAGCAGCTCTTACCCGATACTAGCGGGGGACAGCACCGGGGAGCTGTTTTTT
- TRBJ1-1 - TRBV18 CASSPKGTNTEAFF TGTGCCAGCTCACCAAAGGGGACGAACACTGAAGCTTTCTTT
many TRBJ1-1 - TRBV28 CASSLGTPGTEAFF TGTGCCAGCAGTTTGGGGACCCCGGGGACTGAAGCTTTCTTT
- TRBJ2-5 - TRBV24-1 CATSTLGAGTQYF TGTGCCACCAGTACCCTAGGGGCTGGGACCCAGTACTTC
once TRBJ2-7 - TRBV10-2 CASTEVRRDYEQYF TGCGCCAGCACCGAGGTACGCAGGGACTACGAGCAGTACTTC
- TRBJ2-2 - TRBV3-1/TRBV3-2 CASSSTKTDLLLNTGELFF TGTGCCAGCAGCTCAACCAAAACCGATCTTCTACTTAACACCGGGGAGCTGTTTTTT
many TRBJ1-5 - TRBV10-2 CASSESGGGNQPQHF TGCGCCAGCAGTGAGTCGGGAGGAGGGAATCAGCCCCAGCATTTT
- TRBJ2-7 TRBD2 TRBV18 CASPPGLAYEQYF TGTGCCAGCCCACCGGGACTAGCTTACGAGCAGTACTTC
- TRBJ2-1 TRBD2 TRBV6-4 CASSDSGLAGVYEQFF TGTGCCAGCAGTGACTCGGGACTAGCGGGAGTATATGAGCAGTTCTTC
- TRBJ1-1 TRBD1 TRBV11-2 CASSLAGQGIMNTEAFF TGTGCCAGCAGCTTAGCGGGACAGGGGATTATGAACACTGAAGCTTTCTTT
- TRBJ2-5 - TRBV6-1 CASSEQQETQYF TGTGCCAGCAGTGAACAGCAAGAGACCCAGTACTTC
- TRBJ1-1 - TRBV6-4 CASREGLLGTEAFF TGTGCCAGCAGGGAGGGACTTCTGGGCACTGAAGCTTTCTTT
- TRBJ1-2 TRBD1 TRBV27 CASSFVGGSDYGYTF TGTGCCAGCAGTTTTGTAGGGGGCTCCGACTATGGCTACACCTTC
- TRBJ2-4 - TRBV19 CATEQGTKNIQYF TGTGCCACCGAACAGGGAACCAAAAACATTCAGTACTTC